The rows below give T cell receptor beta chains drawn from one sample of a study of neurological immune-mediated disorders. TCRdb re-analysed the 5' RACE reads in MiXCR, keeping a single row per CDR3 protein. The profile shows 50,000 or so distinct CDR3 sequences, 3% to 4.5% of them singletons. Sequences were obtained from PBMCs. Receptors originate from a man in his 60s with multiple sclerosis. Each CDR3 is given with its conserved first and last residue. D genes are given only for firm matches. The listing skips clone size in some rows; elsewhere it reads once, few, many or a size class.

TGTGCCAGCAGTACTTTTCAGGCACCCCTCCACTTT | CASSTFQAPLHF | - | TRBV27 | - | TRBJ1-6
TGCGCCAGCAGCCAAGATGAAGGAATTGGCCAGCCCCAGCATTTT | CASSQDEGIGQPQHF | many | TRBV4-1 | - | TRBJ1-5
TGCAGTGCTAGAGGCAGGGGGCGCGATCAGCCCCAGCATTTT | CSARGRGRDQPQHF | - | TRBV20-1 | TRBD1 | TRBJ1-5
TGTGCCATCAGCCTAACCGGGACAGGGAACACTGAAGCTTTCTTT | CAISLTGTGNTEAFF | many | TRBV10-3 | TRBD1 | TRBJ1-1
TGTGCCAGCACTCACAACCACGGACAGAACAATGAAAAACTGTTTTTT | CASTHNHGQNNEKLFF | many | TRBV25-1 | - | TRBJ1-4
TGCAGTGCTAGAGGGGGACTAAGCTCCTACAATGAGCAGTTCTTC | CSARGGLSSYNEQFF | - | TRBV20-1 | TRBD2 | TRBJ2-1
TGTGCCACCAGTGATTCTGGGATCCAGGGGACTGAAGCTTTCTTT | CATSDSGIQGTEAFF | many | TRBV24-1 | - | TRBJ1-1
TGCAGTGCTACTGGACTAGCGGGAGGTACCTACGAGCAGTACTTC | CSATGLAGGTYEQYF | many | TRBV20-1 | TRBD2 | TRBJ2-7
TGCGCCAGCAGCTTGAGCGGGAGCGGGACCGGGGAGCTGTTTTTT | CASSLSGSGTGELFF | many | TRBV5-1 | TRBD2 | TRBJ2-2
TGCGCCAGCAGCTGGTTCGGTAGGGCTAGCGGACCACAAGAGACCCAGTACTTC | CASSWFGRASGPQETQYF | many | TRBV5-1 | TRBD2 | TRBJ2-5
TGTGCCAGCAGCCCCGGGGAGGCCCCCTACGAGCAGTACTTC | CASSPGEAPYEQYF | many | TRBV7-6 | - | TRBJ2-7
TGTGCCACCAGTGATTCGTTCGGCAGCAACACTGAAGCTTTCTTT | CATSDSFGSNTEAFF | many | TRBV24-1 | - | TRBJ1-1
TGTGCCGCCTCGGGGGTGGTCAGAACTAGCGGGACTTACGAGCAGTACTTC | CAASGVVRTSGTYEQYF | many | TRBV3-1 | TRBD2 | TRBJ2-7
TGCAGTGCTAGCGGGGACACAGATACGAAGTATTTT | CSASGDTDTKYF | - | TRBV20-1 | - | TRBJ2-3